What follows describes a single TCR beta chain. Clones were sequenced by immunoSEQ multiplex PCR, and TCRdb holds only the in-frame ones, with some missing. The table records some 330,000 clones, about four fifths of them present only once. The data were obtained in a study of blood T cell repertoires in COVID-19. Study as a whole: T cells, B-cell-depleted T cells, or PBMCs supplied cDNA or gDNA.

The cohort comprised adults aged roughly 18 to 95 years residing in around 25 US areas. The study counted Cohort 3 donors as recovered given two negative PCRs, clearance, or symptom resolution. The sequenced material came from PBMCs or T cells enriched from blood (not recorded which). The receptor was isolated from a woman between 50 and 59 years old who had recovered from COVID-19.

CDR3 in DNA: TGCAGCGTTGACAGGGGAAGGTTCTATGGCTACACCTTC. Encoded protein: CSVDRGRFYGYTF. This rearrangement joins TRBV29-1 to TRBJ1-2; D is perhaps TRBD1 (6 bases). V shed 3 bases and J shed 4 bases, with 12 bases lying between them. The CDR3 loop spans 13 amino acids. Germline V lookup: CDR1 SQVTM, CDR2 ANQGSEA. The full variable domain, its missing parts supplied by reference TRBV29-1 and TRBJ1-2, is SAVISQKPSRDICQRGTSLTIQCQVDSQVTMMFWYRQQPGQSLTLIATANQGSEATYESGFVIDKFPISRPNLTFSTLTVSNMSPEDSSIYLCSVDRGRFYGYTFGSGTRLTVV.